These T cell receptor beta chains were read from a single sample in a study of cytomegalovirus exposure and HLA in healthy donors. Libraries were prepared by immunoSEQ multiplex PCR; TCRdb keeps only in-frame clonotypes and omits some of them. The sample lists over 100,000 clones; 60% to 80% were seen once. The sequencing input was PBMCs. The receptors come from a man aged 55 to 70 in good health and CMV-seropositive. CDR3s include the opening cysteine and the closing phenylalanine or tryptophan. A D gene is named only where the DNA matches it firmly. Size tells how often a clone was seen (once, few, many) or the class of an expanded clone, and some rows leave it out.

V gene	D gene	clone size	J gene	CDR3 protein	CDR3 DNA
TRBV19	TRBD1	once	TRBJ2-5	CASSMAGGFVGEQYF	TGTGCCAGTAGTATGGCAGGGGGCTTCGTTGGAGAGCAGTACTTC
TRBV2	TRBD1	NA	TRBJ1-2	CASSESPTGQGARGYTF	TGTGCCAGCAGTGAAAGCCCAACGGGACAGGGGGCGCGGGGCTACACCTTC
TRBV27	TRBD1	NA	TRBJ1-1	CASSLWGTGQNTEAFF	TGTGCCAGCAGTTTATGGGGGACAGGGCAGAACACTGAAGCTTTCTTT
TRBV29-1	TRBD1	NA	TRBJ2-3	CSVTRGQNTDTQYF	TGCAGCGTGACCCGGGGACAGAACACAGATACGCAGTATTTT
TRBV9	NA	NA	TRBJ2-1	CASSVGPSSGLSSYNEQFF	TGTGCCAGCAGCGTAGGCCCCTCTTCCGGGTTGAGCTCCTACAATGAGCAGTTCTTC
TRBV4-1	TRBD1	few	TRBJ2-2	CASSPQGVGTGELFF	TGCGCCAGCAGCCCTCAGGGGGTAGGGACCGGGGAGCTGTTTTTT
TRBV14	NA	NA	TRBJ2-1	CASSQNRKSGGNEQFF	TGTGCCAGCAGCCAGAACCGGAAGTCCGGGGGCAATGAGCAGTTCTTC
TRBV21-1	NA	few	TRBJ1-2	CASSTWTGDGYTF	TGTGCCAGCAGCACCTGGACAGGGGACGGCTACACCTTC
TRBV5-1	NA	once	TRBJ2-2	CASSLSVPNTGELFF	TGCGCCAGCAGCTTGTCTGTCCCTAACACCGGGGAGCTGTTTTTT
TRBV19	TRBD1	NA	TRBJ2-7	CASSIQGAYEQYF	TGTGCCAGCAGTATACAGGGGGCCTACGAGCAGTACTTC
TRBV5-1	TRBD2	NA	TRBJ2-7	CASSLVAGGRIYEQYF	TGCGCCAGCAGCTTGGTGGCGGGGGGCCGTATTTACGAGCAGTACTTC
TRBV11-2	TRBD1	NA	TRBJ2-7	CASSWDQGAYEQYF	TGTGCCAGCAGCTGGGACCAGGGGGCTTACGAGCAGTACTTC
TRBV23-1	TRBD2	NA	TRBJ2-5	CASSQGAGENQETQYF	TGCGCCAGCAGTCAGGGAGCGGGGGAAAACCAAGAGACCCAGTACTTC
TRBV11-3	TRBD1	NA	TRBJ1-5	CASSSQGRCQPQHF	TGTGCCAGCAGCTCACAGGGGAGGTGTCAGCCCCAGCATTTT
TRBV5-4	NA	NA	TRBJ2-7	CASSLDRGTVLYEQYF	TGTGCCAGCAGCTTGGATCGGGGGACAGTCCTCTACGAGCAGTACTTC
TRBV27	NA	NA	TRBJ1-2	CASRPDKNYGYTF	TGTGCCAGCAGACCGGACAAGAACTATGGCTACACCTTC
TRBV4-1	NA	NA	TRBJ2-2	CASSQEVRGVAANTGELFF	TGCGCCAGCAGCCAAGAAGTCAGGGGAGTTGCCGCGAACACCGGGGAGCTGTTTTTT
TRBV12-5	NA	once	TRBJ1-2	CASGLEEGGYGYTF	TGTGCTAGTGGTTTGGAGGAAGGAGGGTATGGCTACACCTTC
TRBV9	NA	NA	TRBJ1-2	CASSGSPAGNYGYTF	TGTGCCAGCAGCGGCTCCCCGGCAGGGAACTATGGCTACACCTTC
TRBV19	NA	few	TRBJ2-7	CASSNRFGTPAEQYF	TGTGCCAGTAGTAACCGATTCGGGACTCCCGCCGAGCAGTACTTC
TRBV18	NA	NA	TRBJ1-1	CASSPGPGMNTEAFF	TGTGCCAGCTCACCGGGCCCAGGTATGAACACTGAAGCTTTCTTT
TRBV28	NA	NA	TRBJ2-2	CASSWAGETGELFF	TGTGCCAGCAGTTGGGCAGGGGAGACCGGGGAGCTGTTTTTT
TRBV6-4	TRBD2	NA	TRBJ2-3	CASSDFPVRGGPTDTQYF	TGTGCCAGCAGTGACTTCCCAGTCCGGGGGGGGCCTACAGATACGCAGTATTTT
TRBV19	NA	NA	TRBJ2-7	CATKQGDERGQYF	TGTGCCACCAAACAGGGAGACGAACGGGGGCAGTACTTC
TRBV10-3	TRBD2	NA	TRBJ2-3	CAISPRGGEDTQYF	TGTGCCATCAGTCCGCGGGGGGGTGAAGATACGCAGTATTTT
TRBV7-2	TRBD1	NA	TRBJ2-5	CASSPRTGGETQYF	TGTGCCAGCAGCCCCCGGACAGGGGGAGAGACCCAGTACTTC
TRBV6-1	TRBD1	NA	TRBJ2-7	CASRTPGGGEQYF	TGTGCCAGCAGGACTCCAGGGGGCGGCGAGCAGTACTTC
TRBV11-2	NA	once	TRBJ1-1	CASSLDGTIAEAFF	TGTGCCAGCAGCTTAGATGGGACAATAGCTGAAGCTTTCTTT
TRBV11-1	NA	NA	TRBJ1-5	CASSRTGQPQHF	TGTGCCAGCAGCCGTACGGGGCAGCCCCAGCATTTT
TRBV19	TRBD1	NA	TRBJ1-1	CASTPQGAYGGTRNTEAFF	TGTGCCAGTACCCCGCAGGGGGCCTATGGGGGAACCAGAAACACTGAAGCTTTCTTT
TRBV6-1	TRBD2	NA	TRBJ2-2	CASSELAGGRNTGELFF	TGTGCCAGCAGTGAACTAGCGGGGGGGAGGAACACCGGGGAGCTGTTTTTT
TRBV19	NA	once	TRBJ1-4	CASSIWQGNEKLFF	TGTGCCAGTAGTATCTGGCAGGGTAATGAAAAACTGTTTTTT
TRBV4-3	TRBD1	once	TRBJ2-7	CASSLLSGTGANEQYF	TGCGCCAGCAGCCTACTGTCCGGGACAGGGGCAAACGAGCAGTACTTC
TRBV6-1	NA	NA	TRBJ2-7	CASRSASGGEQYF	TGTGCCAGCAGGTCGGCGTCCGGGGGCGAGCAGTACTTC
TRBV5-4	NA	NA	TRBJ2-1	CASSLPANAYNEQFF	TGTGCCAGCAGCTTGCCTGCTAATGCCTACAATGAGCAGTTCTTC
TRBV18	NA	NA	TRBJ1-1	CASSGTQNTEAFF	TGTGCCAGCTCCGGGACACAGAACACTGAAGCTTTCTTT
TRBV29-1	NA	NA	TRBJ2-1	CSAPAGSDSYNEQFF	TGCAGCGCACCGGCGGGGTCGGATTCCTACAATGAGCAGTTCTTC
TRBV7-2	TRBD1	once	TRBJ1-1	CASSLVAGGLSEAFF	TGTGCCAGCAGCTTAGTGGCAGGGGGGCTCTCTGAAGCTTTCTTT
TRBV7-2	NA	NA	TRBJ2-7	CASSSNRYERYF	TGTGCCAGCAGCTCTAATAGGTATGAGCGGTACTTC
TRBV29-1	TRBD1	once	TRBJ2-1	CSVRPGQEANEQFF	TGCAGCGTTAGGCCTGGACAGGAGGCCAATGAGCAGTTCTTC
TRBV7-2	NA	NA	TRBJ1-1	CASSFLGEGTEAFF	TGTGCCAGCAGCTTTTTGGGGGAGGGCACTGAAGCTTTCTTT
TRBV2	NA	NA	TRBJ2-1	CASSGTGHEQFF	TGTGCCAGCAGTGGGACTGGGCATGAGCAGTTCTTC
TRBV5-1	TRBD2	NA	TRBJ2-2	CASSFLAGVTNTGELFF	TGCGCCAGCAGCTTCCTAGCGGGGGTAACGAACACCGGGGAGCTGTTTTTT
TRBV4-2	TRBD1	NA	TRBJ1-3	CASSQDRGTGASGNTIYF	TGTGCCAGCAGCCAAGATAGGGGGACAGGGGCCTCCGGAAACACCATATATTTT
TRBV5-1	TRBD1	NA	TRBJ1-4	CASSFQGADEKLFF	TGCGCCAGCAGCTTTCAGGGGGCCGATGAAAAACTGTTTTTT
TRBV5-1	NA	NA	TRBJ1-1	CASSLDERANTEAFF	TGCGCCAGCAGCTTGGATGAAAGAGCGAACACTGAAGCTTTCTTT
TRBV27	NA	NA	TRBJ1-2	CASRETGTNYGYTF	TGTGCCAGCAGGGAGACCGGGACTAACTATGGCTACACCTTC
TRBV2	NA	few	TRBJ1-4	CASSGKRTNEKLFF	TGTGCCAGCAGCGGGAAGCGAACCAATGAAAAACTGTTTTTT
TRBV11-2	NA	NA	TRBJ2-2	CASSFLVGGELFF	TGTGCCAGCAGCTTCTTAGTTGGCGGGGAGCTGTTTTTT
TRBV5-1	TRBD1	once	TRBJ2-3	CASSLAQGADTQYF	TGCGCCAGCAGCTTGGCCCAGGGGGCAGATACGCAGTATTTT
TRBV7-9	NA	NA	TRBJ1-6	CASSLANQGKSSPLHF	TGTGCCAGCAGCTTAGCCAACCAGGGGAAAAGTTCACCCCTCCACTTT
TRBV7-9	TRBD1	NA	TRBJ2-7	CSSSSQDRWPGEQYF	TGTTCCAGCAGCTCCCAGGACAGGTGGCCGGGGGAGCAGTACTTC
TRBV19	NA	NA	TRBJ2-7	CASSPQVQGKYYEQYF	TGTGCCAGTAGTCCCCAGGTCCAGGGTAAATATTACGAGCAGTACTTC
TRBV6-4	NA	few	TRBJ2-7	CASRSHSHSYEQYF	TGTGCCAGCAGATCGCACAGTCACTCCTACGAGCAGTACTTC